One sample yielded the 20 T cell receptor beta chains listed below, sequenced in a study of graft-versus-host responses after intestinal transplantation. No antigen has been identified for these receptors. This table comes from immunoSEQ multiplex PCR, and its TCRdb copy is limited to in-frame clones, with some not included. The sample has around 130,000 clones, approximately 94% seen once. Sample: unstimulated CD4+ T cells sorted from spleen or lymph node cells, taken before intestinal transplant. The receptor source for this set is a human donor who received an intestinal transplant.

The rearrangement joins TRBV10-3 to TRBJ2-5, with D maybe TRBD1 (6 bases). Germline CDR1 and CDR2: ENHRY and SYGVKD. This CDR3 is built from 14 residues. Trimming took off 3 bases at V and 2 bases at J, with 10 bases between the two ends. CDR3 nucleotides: TGTGCCATCAGTGATAGGGGGTTGCAAGAGACCCAGTACTTC. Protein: CAISDRGLQETQYF.

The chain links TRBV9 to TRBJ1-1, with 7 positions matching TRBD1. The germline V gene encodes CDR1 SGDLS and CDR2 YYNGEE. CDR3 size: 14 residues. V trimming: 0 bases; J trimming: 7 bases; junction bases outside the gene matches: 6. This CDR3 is CASSVGQGFGEAFF. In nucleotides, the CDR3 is TGTGCCAGCAGCGTAGGACAGGGATTTGGTGAAGCTTTCTTT.

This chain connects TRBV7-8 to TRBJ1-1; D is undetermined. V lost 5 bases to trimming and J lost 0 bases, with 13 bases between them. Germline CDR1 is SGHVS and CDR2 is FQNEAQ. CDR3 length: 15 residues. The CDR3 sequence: CASSPQALLNTEAFF. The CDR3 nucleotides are TGTGCCAGCAGCCCGCAGGCCCTGTTGAACACTGAAGCTTTCTTT.

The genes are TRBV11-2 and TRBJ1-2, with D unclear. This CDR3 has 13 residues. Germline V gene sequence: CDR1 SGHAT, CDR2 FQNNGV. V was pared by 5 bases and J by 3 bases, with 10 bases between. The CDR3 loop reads CASSPRTDYGYTF. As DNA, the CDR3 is TGTGCCAGCAGCCCCCGGACGGACTATGGCTACACCTTC.

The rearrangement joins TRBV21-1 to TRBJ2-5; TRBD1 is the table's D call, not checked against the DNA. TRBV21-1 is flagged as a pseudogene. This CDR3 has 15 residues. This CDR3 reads CASSTRDRDRETQYF. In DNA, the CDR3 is TGTGCCAGCAGCACCCGGGACAGGGACCGAGAGACCCAGTACTTC.

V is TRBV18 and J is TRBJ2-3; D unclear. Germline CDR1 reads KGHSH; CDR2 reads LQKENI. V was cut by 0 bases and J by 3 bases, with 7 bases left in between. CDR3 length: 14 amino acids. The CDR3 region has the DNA TGTGCCAGCTCACCACCGGCTAGTACAGATACGCAGTATTTT. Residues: CASSPPASTDTQYF.

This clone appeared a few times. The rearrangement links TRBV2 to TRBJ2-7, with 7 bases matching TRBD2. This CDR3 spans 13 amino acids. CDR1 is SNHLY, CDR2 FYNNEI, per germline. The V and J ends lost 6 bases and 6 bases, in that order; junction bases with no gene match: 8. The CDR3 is CASRGGEGGEQYF. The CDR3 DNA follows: TGTGCCAGCAGGGGGGGGGAGGGAGGCGAGCAGTACTTC.

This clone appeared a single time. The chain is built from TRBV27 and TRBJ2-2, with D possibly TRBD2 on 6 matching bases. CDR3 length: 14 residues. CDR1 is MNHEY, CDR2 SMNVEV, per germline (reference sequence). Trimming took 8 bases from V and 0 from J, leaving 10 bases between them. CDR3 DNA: TGTGCCAGCGGTAGACTAGCGAACACCGGGGAGCTGTTTTTT. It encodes CASGRLANTGELFF.

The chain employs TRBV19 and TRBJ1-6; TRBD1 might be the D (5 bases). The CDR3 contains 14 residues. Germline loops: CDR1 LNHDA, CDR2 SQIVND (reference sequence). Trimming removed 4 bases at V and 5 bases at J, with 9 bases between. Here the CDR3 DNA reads TGTGCCAGTAGTACTCAGGGAAATAATTCACCCCTCCACTTT. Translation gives CASSTQGNNSPLHF.

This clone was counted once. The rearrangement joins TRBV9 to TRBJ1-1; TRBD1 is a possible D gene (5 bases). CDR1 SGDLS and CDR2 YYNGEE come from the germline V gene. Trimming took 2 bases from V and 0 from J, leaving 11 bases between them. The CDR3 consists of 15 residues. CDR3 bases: TGTGCCAGCAGCGTGGGGGGACGGATGAACACTGAAGCTTTCTTT. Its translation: CASSVGGRMNTEAFF.

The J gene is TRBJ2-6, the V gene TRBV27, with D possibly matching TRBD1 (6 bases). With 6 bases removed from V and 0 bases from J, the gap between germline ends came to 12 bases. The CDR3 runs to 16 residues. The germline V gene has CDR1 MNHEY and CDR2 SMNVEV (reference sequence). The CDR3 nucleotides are TGTGCCAGCAGACTGGGGACAATCTCTGGGGCCAACGTCCTGACTTTC. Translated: CASRLGTISGANVLTF.

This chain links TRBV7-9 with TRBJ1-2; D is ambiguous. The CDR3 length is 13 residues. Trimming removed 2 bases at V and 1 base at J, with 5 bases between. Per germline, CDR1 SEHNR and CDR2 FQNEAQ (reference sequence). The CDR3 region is CASSLLINYGYTF. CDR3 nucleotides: TGTGCCAGCAGCTTACTCATTAACTATGGCTACACCTTC.

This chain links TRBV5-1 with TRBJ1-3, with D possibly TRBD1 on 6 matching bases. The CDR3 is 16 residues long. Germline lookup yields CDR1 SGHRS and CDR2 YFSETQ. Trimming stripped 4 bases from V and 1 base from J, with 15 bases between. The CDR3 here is CASSPGAQGSGNTIYF. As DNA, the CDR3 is TGCGCCAGCAGCCCGGGGGCTCAGGGATCTGGAAACACCATATATTTT.

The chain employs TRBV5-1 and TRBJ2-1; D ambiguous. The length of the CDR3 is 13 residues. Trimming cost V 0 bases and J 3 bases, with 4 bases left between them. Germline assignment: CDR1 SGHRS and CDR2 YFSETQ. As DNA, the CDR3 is TGCGCCAGCAGCTTGGACATCTACAATGAGCAGTTCTTC. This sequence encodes CASSLDIYNEQFF. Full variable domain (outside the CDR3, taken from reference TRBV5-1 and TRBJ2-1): KAGVTQTPRYLIKTRGQQVTLSCSPISGHRSVSWYQQTPGQGLQFLFEYFSETQRNKGNFPGRFSGRQFSNSRSEMNVSTLELGDSALYLCASSLDIYNEQFFGPGTRLTVL.

CDR3 in DNA: TGTGCCAGCAGCTTAATGAAGGACAGTCTTTTGTCGAACTATGGCTACACCTTC. Protein product: CASSLMKDSLLSNYGYTF. V is TRBV7-9 and J is TRBJ1-2; D is possibly TRBD1 (6 bases). This CDR3 has 18 amino acids. Germline V gene lookup returns CDR1 SEHNR and CDR2 FQNEAQ (reference sequence). V lost 2 bases and J 2 bases, leaving 21 bases between the germline ends.

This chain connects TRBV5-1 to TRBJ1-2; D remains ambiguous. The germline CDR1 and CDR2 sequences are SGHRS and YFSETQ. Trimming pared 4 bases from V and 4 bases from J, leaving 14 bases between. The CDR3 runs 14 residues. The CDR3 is CASSPGRIFYGYTF. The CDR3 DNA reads TGCGCCAGCAGCCCCGGACGGATCTTCTATGGCTACACCTTC.

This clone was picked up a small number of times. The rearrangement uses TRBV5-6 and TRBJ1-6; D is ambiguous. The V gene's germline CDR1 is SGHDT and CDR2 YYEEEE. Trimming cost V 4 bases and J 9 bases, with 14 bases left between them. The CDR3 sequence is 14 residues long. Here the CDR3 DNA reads TGTGCCAGCAGCCCCGACCCAGGCAGTTCACCCCTCCACTTT. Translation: CASSPDPGSSPLHF.

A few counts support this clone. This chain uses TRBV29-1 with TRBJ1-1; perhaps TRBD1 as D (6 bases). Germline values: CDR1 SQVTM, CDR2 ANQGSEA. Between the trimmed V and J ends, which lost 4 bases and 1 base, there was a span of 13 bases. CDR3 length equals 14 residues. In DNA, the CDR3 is TGCAGCGTTGGGAGGAGGGGGGGGAACACTGAAGCTTTCTTT. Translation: CSVGRRGGNTEAFF.

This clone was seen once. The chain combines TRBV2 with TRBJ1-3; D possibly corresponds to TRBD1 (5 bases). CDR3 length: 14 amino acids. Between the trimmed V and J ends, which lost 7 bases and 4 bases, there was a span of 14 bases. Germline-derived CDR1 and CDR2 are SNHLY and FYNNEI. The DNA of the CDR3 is TGTGCCAGCAAGGGGACGGCGGGCGGAAACACCATATATTTT. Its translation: CASKGTAGGNTIYF.

Written as DNA, the CDR3 is TGTGCCAGCAGGAGTCGTGGTCCGTGGGGGAAACCGGAAACTGAAGCTTTCTTT. Protein: CASRSRGPWGKPETEAFF. The rearrangement joins TRBV2 to TRBJ1-1; possible D gene TRBD1, 5 bases. CDR3 length equals 18 residues. CDR1 SNHLY and CDR2 FYNNEI come from the germline V gene. The V and J ends lost 6 bases and 5 bases respectively, with 28 bases between them.